The present entry profiles one TCR beta chain with its context. Its target antigen remains unknown. Per-nucleotide qualities are absent, and no much larger clonotype sits a single base away. The data were taken from a study of human T cells and chemical hapten exposure (dated by TCRdb to about 2021). In the study overall: For sensitization, 2% DPC in acetone was applied to a roughly 2 cm by roughly 2 cm area of upper inner arm skin. Peripheral blood TCR repertoire changes were tracked in vivo in alopecia patients during primary and secondary sensitization to the hapten diphenylcyclopropenone (DPC). Libraries were combined into a pool for sequencing, and differences in TCR yield between samples came mainly from small differences in library volumes within the pool. Patient blood was sampled pre-sensitization (week 0) and at 2, 6 and about 24 weeks after DPC sensitization. Patch testing was performed on the upper back with Finn chambers containing 0.01% DPC, and the patch tests were scored after 6 days according to International Contact Dermatitis Research Group standards. Weekly therapeutic DPC doses were additionally applied to the scalp of patients throughout the approximately 24-week study period. About 29 alopecia patients gave blood for TCR sequencing at one to four time points (pre-sensitization, 2, 6 and 24 weeks). The mostly female patient cohort included alopecia areata with under or over 50% scalp involvement, alopecia totalis and alopecia universalis.

What this sample's time point label stands for: patch test 2, 6 weeks after DPC sensitization. The meaning of the sample's treatment or condition label: therapeutic diphenylcyclopropenone sensitization with weekly scalp DPC. At every patch-test visit, the blood draw took place before the patch test was put on. Patients were considered eligible if aged 18 to 70, diagnosed with alopecia and deemed suitable for DPC therapy, and patients were excluded if pregnant. Unfractionated whole blood was collected in Tempus Blood RNA tubes, and total RNA was extracted from that blood. Results and caveats for the whole study, not just this receptor: The number of PT1 expanded TCRs positively correlated with patch test score, significant at thresholds 8, 16 and 32 but not 4. Because all patients had alopecia, a presumed autoimmune disease, the immune response of the patients might differ from that of healthy individuals. After repeated subsampling, changes were observed in the strength of the expansion versus patch-test correlation and in the threshold at which the correlation became significant. Compared with pre-sensitization or healthy control sets, expanded TCRs formed significantly more large CDR3 similarity clusters, which is consistent with antigen-driven responses. DPC sensitization did not change the number of TCRs with a frequency above 1 in 1000, and there was no evidence of changes in global repertoire structure.

From cysteine to phenylalanine, the CDR3 is 15 amino acids long. Only the CDR3 region is kept as DNA, spanning 45 bases read in frame from base 1. From a lookup of the germline V gene, CDR1 and CDR2 are KGHSH and LQKENI. Relative to germline, V is 4 bases shorter and J is 4 bases shorter, with 17 bases between their ends. Libraries were built with RACE. TCRdb lists the instrument as NextSeq 500. During library preparation, unique molecular identifiers were attached to individual cDNA molecules so that TCRs could be counted quantitatively and reproducibly. Both TCR alpha and TCR beta chains were sequenced from each blood RNA sample. In the paper's pipeline: The median number of TCRs per sample was approximately 96,000, ranging from about 23,224 to 700,000. V, J and CDR3 annotation of the TCR reads was performed with the Decombinator software suite. For PS versus PT1 abundance plots, all samples were subsampled to the same number of TCRs (28,000). Expanded TCRs were defined as absent before sensitization and observed at least eight times at the 2-week time point. The public reads were run again by TCRdb, first through fastp at Q25 and then through MiXCR, and only productive beta chains were kept. Records with the same CDR3 protein are collapsed into one entry carrying the most frequent genes and DNA. TCRdb's processing, not the authors' own work, is the source of the V and J calls. Present in this sample are about 54,000 distinct CDR3 sequences, about 10% of which were seen just once. The ten largest clones take up 1.5% to 2% of the sample.

Sequenced here: whole blood, sampled in connection with sensitization to the hapten diphenylcyclopropenone (DPC). This receptor chain uses TRBV18 and TRBJ2-7, with the D call perhaps TRBD1 or TRBD2, each one matching 5 bases. This receptor was obtained from a woman aged 45-65 years with alopecia areata. Some clones in this sample may be carry-over from other donors' samples. The DNA sequence follows: TGTGCCAGCTCACGTTCCGGGACGGATCTTTACGAGCAGTACTTC. Protein translation: CASSRSGTDLYEQYF.